This T cell receptor (beta chain) was documented in a study of blood T cell repertoires in COVID-19. As for the study in general: COVID-19 samples collected from the United States, Italy and Spain covered acute and convalescent phases. PBMCs, B-cell-depleted T cells, or T cells were the source of the cDNA or gDNA that made up the material.

The CDR3 has 14 amino acids. Between the trimmed V and J ends, which lost 10 bases and 3 bases, there was a span of 18 bases. Germline CDR1 reads MNHEY; CDR2 reads SVGAGI. Clones were read by immunoSEQ multiplex PCR, and TCRdb kept only the in-frame ones, dropping some. The sample records 210,000 or so clones, 75% to 90% being singletons. The sequence was obtained from a man aged 25-45 years with COVID-19, enrolled during active disease. The genes are TRBV6-5 and TRBJ1-2; D is uncertain. Sequenced material: peripheral blood. CDR3: CATKGGRADYGYTF. The DNA of the CDR3 is TGTGCCACCAAAGGCGGGAGGGCTGACTATGGCTACACCTTC.